This T cell receptor (beta chain) comes out of a study of T cell responses to AZD1222 COVID-19 vaccine. The CDR3 has 16 residues. Looked up from germline, CDR1 is LNHDA and CDR2 is SQIVND (reference sequence). The V gene end was trimmed by 5 bases and the J gene end by 2 bases; junction bases not matched to a gene: 9. This table comes from immunoSEQ multiplex PCR, and its TCRdb copy is limited to in-frame clones, with some not included. The table shows about 110,000 clones, with more than 90% occurring only once. Comment on this clone: Its antigen is still unknown.

Study results and limitations: Elevations in Spike-specific TCR breadth and depth followed administration of two AZD1222 doses. Reportedly, nearly half of unique spike TCRs recognized epitopes outside B.1.351/B.1.1.7 mutations. Seropositive status at baseline applied to only a handful of AZD1222 recipients. The repertoires were collected only after the peak T cell response.

The origin of this receptor is an adult in good health. The chain links TRBV19 to TRBJ2-1, with 7 bases that match TRBD2. The sequenced sample was peripheral blood, obtained on day 0 of AZD1222 vaccination. The CDR3 nucleotides are TGTGCCAGTAGTCCTGACCGGGACTACCCCTACAATGAGCAGTTCTTC. Translating it yields CASSPDRDYPYNEQFF.